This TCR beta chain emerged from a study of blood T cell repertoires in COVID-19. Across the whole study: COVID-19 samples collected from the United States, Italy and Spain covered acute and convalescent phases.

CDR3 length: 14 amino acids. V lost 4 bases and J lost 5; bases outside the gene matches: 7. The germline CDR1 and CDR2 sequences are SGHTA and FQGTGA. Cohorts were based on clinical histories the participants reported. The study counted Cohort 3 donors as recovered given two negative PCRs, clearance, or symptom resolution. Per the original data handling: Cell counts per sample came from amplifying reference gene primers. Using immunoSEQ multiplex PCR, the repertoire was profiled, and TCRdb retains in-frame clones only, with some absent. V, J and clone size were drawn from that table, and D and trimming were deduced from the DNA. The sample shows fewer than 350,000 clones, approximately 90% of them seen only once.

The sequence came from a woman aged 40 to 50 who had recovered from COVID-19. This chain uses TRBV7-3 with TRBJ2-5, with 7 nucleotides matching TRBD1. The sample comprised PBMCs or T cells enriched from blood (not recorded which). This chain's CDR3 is CASSYAATGETQYF. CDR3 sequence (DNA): TGTGCCAGCAGCTACGCGGCGACAGGGGAGACCCAGTACTTC.